The text below deals with one T cell receptor (beta chain). Its antigen is not yet known. No much larger clone is present one base from it, and per-base qualities are unavailable. The data stem from a study of control samples from healthy donors and cancer patients (dated by TCRdb to the early 2020s). The library came from the immunoSEQ multiplex PCR assay. In TCRdb, the immuneACCESS table is reduced to in-frame sequences with V and J assigned. These tables do not hold every clone; where another copy was compared, an unresolved V gene accounts for under half, and the others remain unexplained. The sample data list approximately 150,000 clones, and about 89% of these were observed just once. Jointly, the top ten make up around 4.9% of the sample. CDR1 and CDR2 are drawn from the germline V gene: KGHDR, SFDVKD. A distance of 22 bases separates the germline ends of V and J, which lose 2 bases and 4 bases respectively. The CDR3 numbers 18 residues from cysteine through phenylalanine. Of all the DNA, just the CDR3 is kept, 54 bases in frame from base 1.

The source material was blood. This sequence uses TRBV24-1 and TRBJ1-2; a tentative D call is TRBD1 (6 bases match). This clonotype originated in a man aged 25-45 years in good health. This receptor carries the CDR3 CATSDSGSGPGDAYGYTF. The DNA is TGTGCCACCAGTGATTCTGGTTCTGGGCCAGGGGACGCCTATGGCTACACCTTC.